These 10 T cell receptor beta chains originate from one sample sequenced in a study of shared clonotypes between healthy human individuals. The repertoire was sequenced with immunoSEQ multiplex PCR; TCRdb's copy has only in-frame clones and lacks some. Of about 990,000 clones listed, approximately 80% are singletons. The specimen was memory CD4+ T cells from PBMCs. Indicated subset: CD45RA-negative fraction. The receptors were gathered from a man aged 18 to 30 in good health. Some clones in this sample may be carry-over from other donors' samples.

This chain links TRBV5-4 with TRBJ2-3, with 8 bases that match TRBD2. The germline gives CDR1 SGHNT, CDR2 YYREEE (reference sequence). The CDR3 loop spans 20 amino acids. Germline trimming cut 0 bases from V and 4 bases from J; bases unmatched to any gene: 19. CDR3 sequence reads: CASSLDFRPSGSRASDTQYF. The CDR3 nucleotides read TGTGCCAGCAGCTTGGACTTTAGGCCTAGCGGGTCCCGCGCCTCAGATACGCAGTATTTT.

The chain recombines TRBV5-4 with TRBJ2-7; TRBD2 aligns across 11 bases. This CDR3 is 16 amino acids long. With 4 bases clipped from V and 3 bases from J, the junction kept 9 bases outside the gene matches. CDR1 is SGHNT, CDR2 YYREEE, per germline (reference sequence). CDR3 sequence reads: CASSPGSTSGNYEQYF. The DNA of the CDR3 is TGTGCCAGCAGCCCCGGTTCGACTAGCGGGAACTACGAGCAGTACTTC.

The chain has TRBV10-3 and TRBJ2-5; D is ambiguous. This CDR3 is built from 16 residues. Trimming pared 4 bases from V and 1 base from J, leaving 16 bases between. Germline V gives CDR1 ENHRY, CDR2 SYGVKD. The CDR3 DNA follows: TGTGCCATCAGTGGGTCGTCGAACGGCGTCCAAGAGACCCAGTACTTC. It is translated as CAISGSSNGVQETQYF.

This chain links TRBV25-1 with TRBJ1-4; D not certain. This CDR3 contains 12 residues. V shed 0 bases and J shed 15 bases, with 11 bases lying between them. Germline values: CDR1 MGHDK, CDR2 SYGVNS. The CDR3 here is CASSEYGGSLFF. In nucleotides, the CDR3 is TGTGCCAGCAGTGAATATGGCGGCTCATTGTTTTTT.

J is TRBJ2-3 and V is TRBV2; tentative D call: TRBD2 (6 bases). The germline gives CDR1 SNHLY, CDR2 FYNNEI. Between the trimmed V and J ends, which lost 6 bases and 6 bases, there was a span of 22 bases. The CDR3 has 16 residues. CDR3 DNA sequence: TGTGCCAGCAGCGCGACTAGAAACCTAGGCCCGGATACGCAGTATTTT. As protein: CASSATRNLGPDTQYF. The full variable domain, completed using reference TRBV2 and TRBJ2-3, is EPEVTQTPSHQVTQMGQEVILRCVPISNHLYFYWYRQILGQKVEFLVSFYNNEISEKSEIFDDQFSVERPDGSNFTLKIRSTKLEDSAMYFCASSATRNLGPDTQYFGPGTRLTVL.

The V call is TRBV7-2, the J call TRBJ1-1; D might be TRBD1 (5 bases). The V end was cut by 3 bases, the J end by 11 bases, with 16 bases between. The CDR3 covers 13 residues. Germline V CDR1 and CDR2: SGHTA, FQGNSA. The CDR3 DNA reads TGTGCCAGCAGCTTCGTGGGGACCGAGAGGGCTTTCTTT. Translation gives CASSFVGTERAFF.

The chain recombines TRBV27 with TRBJ2-1; D not certain. Germline V lookup: CDR1 MNHEY, CDR2 SMNVEV (reference sequence). The CDR3 totals 11 residues. With 7 bases removed from V and 7 bases from J, the gap between germline ends came to 8 bases. In DNA form, the CDR3 reads TGTGCCAGCAAATCCGTAAATGAGCAGTTCTTC. Translated, it gives CASKSVNEQFF.

The chain uses TRBV28 and TRBJ2-7; the match to TRBD1 covers 8 bases. The CDR3 totals 15 residues. From germline, CDR1 is MDHEN and CDR2 SYDVKM. V lost 5 bases and J lost 0; bases outside the gene matches: 6. CDR3 DNA sequence: TGTGCCAGCAGTCCCGCCGGGACAGGCTCCTACGAGCAGTACTTC. Its translation is CASSPAGTGSYEQYF.

The CDR3 region has the DNA TGCAGTGCTAGAGATTTGCGGGACTACACCTTC. Amino acids: CSARDLRDYTF. The gene calls are TRBV20-1 and TRBJ1-2; D is unresolved. Germline CDR1 reads DFQATT; CDR2 reads SNEGSKA (reference sequence). Trimming took off 0 bases at V and 10 bases at J, with 9 bases between the two ends. The CDR3 has 11 amino acids.

This chain links TRBV5-1 with TRBJ1-4, with 8 bases matching TRBD1. The CDR3 covers 15 residues. Germline loops: CDR1 SGHRS, CDR2 YFSETQ. The V segment lost 2 bases and the J segment 4 bases; nucleotides outside the gene matches: 4. The DNA of the CDR3 is TGCGCCAGCAGCTTCGAGACAGGGGTTAATGAAAAACTGTTTTTT. The encoded protein is CASSFETGVNEKLFF.